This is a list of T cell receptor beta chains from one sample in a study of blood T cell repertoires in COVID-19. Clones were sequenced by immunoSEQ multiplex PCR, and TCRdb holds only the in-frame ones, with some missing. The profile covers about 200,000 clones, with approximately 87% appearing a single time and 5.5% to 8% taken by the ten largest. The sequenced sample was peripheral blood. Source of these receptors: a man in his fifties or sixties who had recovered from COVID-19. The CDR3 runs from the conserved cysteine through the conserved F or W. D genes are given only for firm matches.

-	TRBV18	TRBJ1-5	TGTGCCAGCTCACCCCGCGGTCAGGGAAGGGGTCAGCCCCAGCATTTT	CASSPRGQGRGQPQHF
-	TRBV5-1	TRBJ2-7	TGCGCCAGCAGCTTGGAGACAGGTGCCTACGAGCAGTACTTC	CASSLETGAYEQYF
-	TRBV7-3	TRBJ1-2	TGTGCCAGCAGCCCCACTCTGGGCAGTATCTATGGCTACACCTTC	CASSPTLGSIYGYTF
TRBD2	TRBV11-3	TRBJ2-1	TGTGCCAGCAGCTCTCTAGCGGGAGGGCTCAATGAGCAGTTCTTC	CASSSLAGGLNEQFF
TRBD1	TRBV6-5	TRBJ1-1	TGTGCCAGCAGTACCTCCGGGACAGGGGTGAGAGCTTTCTTT	CASSTSGTGVRAFF
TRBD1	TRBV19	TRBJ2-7	TGTGCCAGTAGTACTTCGGGACAGGGAGCCTACGAGCAGTACTTC	CASSTSGQGAYEQYF
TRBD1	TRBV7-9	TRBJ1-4	TGTGCCAGCAGCTTAAGACAGGGGGGCGAAAAACTGTTTTTT	CASSLRQGGEKLFF
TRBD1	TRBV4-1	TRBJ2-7	TGCGCCAGCAGCCAAGAAGGGACAGGGGCGTCCGGCTCCTACGAGCAGTACTTC	CASSQEGTGASGSYEQYF
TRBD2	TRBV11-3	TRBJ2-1	TGTGCCAGCAGCTTAGGGCCTAGCGGGTGGGGTTTGGATGAGCAGTTCTTC	CASSLGPSGWGLDEQFF
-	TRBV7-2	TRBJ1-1	TGTGCCAGCAGCTCAACTCTGGACAGGAACACTGAAGCTTTCTTT	CASSSTLDRNTEAFF
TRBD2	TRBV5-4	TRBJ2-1	TGTGCCAGCAGCACCCTAGCGGGGGGGGTGGGAAATGAGCAGTTCTTC	CASSTLAGGVGNEQFF
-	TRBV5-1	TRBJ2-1	TGCGCCAGCAAATCGCTTTTTAGCGACAATGAGCAGTTCTTC	CASKSLFSDNEQFF
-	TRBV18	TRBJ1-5	TGTGCCAGCTCACCGGGGGAGGCGGGTCAGCCCCAGCATTTT	CASSPGEAGQPQHF
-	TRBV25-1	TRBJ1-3	TGTGCCAGCCAAGCTATCTCTGGAAACACCATATATTTT	CASQAISGNTIYF
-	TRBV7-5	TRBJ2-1	TGTGTCAGAAGCCCACCCCTAGCGGGAGTACGCGATGAGCAGTTCTTC	CVRSPPLAGVRDEQFF
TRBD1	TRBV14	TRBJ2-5	TGTGCCAGCAGCCACAGGGGACAGGGTTACCAAGAGACCCAGTACTTC	CASSHRGQGYQETQYF
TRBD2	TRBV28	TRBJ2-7	TGCGCGGTCCCCCGGACTAGCGGAGCTGACTACGAGCAGTACTTC	CAVPRTSGADYEQYF